These 32 T cell receptor beta chains came from one sample sequenced in a study of blood T cells in healthy people across ages. Then a second PCR, running roughly 7 to 11 cycles, was carried out with a sample-barcoded 5' primer and a J-beta primer mix. Each CDR3 protein is one row after TCRdb ran MiXCR on the 5' RACE reads. Among around 670,000 distinct CDR3 sequences listed, approximately 30% were seen once. The sample comprised blood. These TCRs come from a woman at least 80 years old in good health.

The chain combines TRBV7-2 with TRBJ2-3, with D perhaps given as TRBD1 or TRBD2 (7 bases each). Looked up from germline, CDR1 is SGHTA and CDR2 is FQGNSA. The CDR3 spans 15 residues. The V and J ends lost 2 bases and 6 bases respectively, with 15 bases between them. CDR3 coding DNA: TGTGCCAGCAGCTTACAGGGGGGGCCGGGGGATACGCAGTATTTT. It encodes CASSLQGGPGDTQYF.

A few counts support this clonotype. J is TRBJ1-4 and V is TRBV4-3; no clear D. In germline, CDR1 is LGHNA, CDR2 YSLEER. V was cut by 0 bases and J by 8 bases, with 13 bases left in between. CDR3 size: 15 residues. CDR3 loop: CASSQEASTREKLFF. The CDR3 coding sequence is TGCGCCAGCAGCCAAGAAGCCAGCACGCGGGAAAAACTGTTTTTT.

In this sample, this clonotype turned up many times. The chain has TRBV18 and TRBJ2-5; D uncertain. Trimming cost V 5 bases and J 2 bases, with 9 bases left between them. Germline CDR1 KGHSH, CDR2 LQKENI. CDR3 length: 13 amino acids. Written as DNA, the CDR3 is TGTGCCAGCTCAGCTGGCCTACAAGAGACCCAGTACTTC. Residues: CASSAGLQETQYF.

The chain employs TRBV7-9 and TRBJ2-3; 8 bases are shared with TRBD1. From germline, CDR1 is SEHNR and CDR2 FQNEAQ (reference sequence). After removal of 4 bases from V and 2 bases from J, the junction contained 5 bases not matched to a gene. CDR3 length equals 15 residues. The CDR3 bases are TGTGCCAGCAGCTCCGGGACAGGCCTCACAGATACGCAGTATTTT. It translates to CASSSGTGLTDTQYF.

This clonotype was counted ten times or more. The V gene is TRBV15, the J gene TRBJ2-1, with D tentatively TRBD1 or TRBD2 (5 bases each). V was shortened by 5 bases and J by 6 bases, with 14 bases between the two germline ends. This CDR3 is built from 14 residues. CDR1 and CDR2 (germline): LNHNV, YYDKDF (reference sequence). The CDR3 loop is CATSLGVLRNEQFF. Here the CDR3 DNA reads TGTGCCACCAGCCTGGGGGTTTTACGCAATGAGCAGTTCTTC. The complete variable domain, with remaining parts taken from reference TRBV15 and TRBJ2-1, reads DAMVIQNPRYQVTQFGKPVTLSCSQTLNHNVMYWYQQKSSQAPKLLFHYYDKDFNNEADTPDNFQSRRPNTSFCFLDIRSPGLGDTAMYLCATSLGVLRNEQFFGPGTRLTVL.

Notes on this clonotype: Since a much larger clone is just one base distant, this may be a read error. The chain joins TRBV7-3 to TRBJ2-7; TRBD2 is a possible D gene (6 bases). V was clipped by 2 bases and J by 0 bases, with 11 bases between them. This CDR3 has 15 residues. Looked up from germline, CDR1 is SGHTA and CDR2 is FQGTGA. CDR3 nucleotides: TGTGCCAGCAGCTTAGGGGGGATGAGCTCCTACGAGCAGTACTTC. Amino acids: CASSLGGMSSYEQYF.

In this sample, this clonotype turned up many times. This chain joins TRBV2 and TRBJ2-7; D is perhaps TRBD1 (6 bases). Between the trimmed V and J ends, which lost 6 bases and 3 bases, there was a span of 15 bases. This CDR3 has 14 residues. Germline CDR1 is SNHLY and CDR2 is FYNNEI. CDR3 DNA: TGTGCCAGCAGGGGGTACCCGGACAGCTACGAGCAGTACTTC. It codes for CASRGYPDSYEQYF.

The sample holds many counts of this clonotype. The V gene is TRBV5-1, the J gene TRBJ2-1; 11 nucleotides line up with TRBD2. V was clipped by 4 bases and J by 5 bases; unmatched bases: 8. The CDR3 is 16 amino acids. Germline CDR1 and CDR2: SGHRS and YFSETQ. CDR3 in amino acids: CASSTNSGGADNEQFF. The CDR3 nucleotides read TGCGCCAGCAGCACCAATAGCGGGGGGGCCGACAATGAGCAGTTCTTC.

This clonotype was recorded at least ten times. J is TRBJ1-2 and V is TRBV28, with TRBD1 as a possible D gene (5 bases). V was pared by 7 bases and J by 3 bases, with 18 bases between. The CDR3 length is 15 residues. Germline-derived CDR1 and CDR2 are MDHEN and SYDVKM. For the CDR3, the DNA is TGTGCCAGCACTTGGCTGGCAGGGTTGGACTATGGCTACACCTTC. Translated: CASTWLAGLDYGYTF.

This clonotype turned up a few times. This rearrangement joins TRBV10-3 to TRBJ2-3, with 7 bases that match TRBD1. Trimming cost V 6 bases and J 8 bases; bases outside gene matches: 8. CDR1 and CDR2 from the germline V gene are ENHRY and SYGVKD. This CDR3 is 13 amino acids long. CDR3 in DNA: TGTGCCATCAGACAGGGGCGGTGGGGTACGCAGTATTTT. It specifies CAIRQGRWGTQYF.

The chain combines TRBV12-3 or TRBV12-4 with TRBJ1-3, with 10 bases matching TRBD1. The trim removed 2 bases at V and 3 bases at J, leaving 7 bases unmatched. There are 17 residues in the CDR3. CDR3 residues: CASSLMTGGVYGNTIYF. The CDR3 DNA sequence: TGTGCCAGCAGTTTAATGACAGGGGGCGTTTATGGAAACACCATATATTTT.

This clonotype was found many times. This may be a read error: a much more frequent sequence differs by one nucleotide. The chain employs TRBV29-1 and TRBJ2-7; the D is unclear. Trimming removed 5 bases at V and 3 bases at J, with 2 bases between. Germline V CDR1 and CDR2: SQVTM, ANQGSEA. This CDR3 has 9 amino acids. The CDR3, as DNA: TGCAGCGTTCGCTACGAGCAGTACTTC. It encodes CSVRYEQYF.

In its sample, this clonotype was seen many times. The V gene is TRBV20-1, the J gene TRBJ2-3; TRBD2 matches at 7 bases. Germline-derived CDR1 and CDR2 are DFQATT and SNEGSKA (reference sequence). Germline trimming cut 4 bases from V and 0 bases from J; bases unmatched to any gene: 10. The CDR3 is made up of 16 amino acids. In nucleotides, the CDR3 is TGCAGTGCTACCGGTTTACTAGCGTCCAGCACAGATACGCAGTATTTT. Encoded protein: CSATGLLASSTDTQYF.

The chain combines TRBV7-3 with TRBJ2-5; TRBD2 agrees at 10 bases. With V trimmed by 5 bases and J by 5 bases, 8 bases remained unmatched. The CDR3 consists of 15 residues. CDR1 SGHTA and CDR2 FQGTGA come from the germline V gene. CDR3 residues: CASSLAGATEETQYF. The CDR3 DNA is TGTGCCAGCAGCCTAGCGGGGGCCACGGAGGAGACCCAGTACTTC.

On this clonotype itself: With a much larger clone just one base away, this may be a read error. V and J are TRBV20-1 and TRBJ1-1; D uncertain. V was trimmed by 2 bases and J by 3 bases, leaving 7 bases between them. This CDR3 spans 12 amino acids. The germline V gene has CDR1 DFQATT and CDR2 SNEGSKA (reference sequence). CDR3 coding DNA: TGCAGTGCTAGATGGGTGGACACTGAAGCTTTCTTT. This codes for CSARWVDTEAFF.

The chain employs TRBV5-1 and TRBJ2-1; TRBD1 agrees at 9 bases. The V segment lost 2 bases and the J segment 10 bases; nucleotides outside the gene matches: 10. Germline CDR1 is SGHRS and CDR2 is YFSETQ. The CDR3 covers 15 residues. The CDR3 region has the DNA TGCGCCAGCAGCTTAATATCCGGGACAGGGTACGAGCAGTTCTTC. Residues: CASSLISGTGYEQFF.

This clonotype was picked up many times. J is TRBJ2-1 and V is TRBV12-3 or TRBV12-4; 7 bases are a match to TRBD1. V was pared by 1 base and J by 2 bases, with 5 bases of the junction left unmatched. The CDR3 runs 16 residues. CDR3 amino acids: CASSLGRGLAYNEQFF. In nucleotides, the CDR3 is TGTGCCAGCAGTTTAGGTAGGGGGCTAGCCTACAATGAGCAGTTCTTC.

In this sample, this clonotype turned up many times. The chain combines TRBV7-2 with TRBJ2-3; 9 positions agree with TRBD2. With V trimmed by 3 bases and J by 6 bases, 1 base remained unmatched. Per the germline V gene, CDR1 is SGHTA and CDR2 is FQGNSA. The CDR3 has 13 residues. In nucleotides, the CDR3 is TGTGCCAGCAGCTTCGGACTAGCGGATACGCAGTATTTT. It translates to CASSFGLADTQYF.

This chain links TRBV7-9 with TRBJ2-7; D may match TRBD1 or TRBD2 (5 bases each). Per the germline V gene, CDR1 is SEHNR and CDR2 is FQNEAQ (reference sequence). The CDR3 is 15 amino acids. V was pared by 5 bases and J by 0 bases, with 14 bases between. This CDR3 reads CASSKAAGNSYEQYF. Here the CDR3 DNA reads TGTGCCAGCAGCAAAGCGGCAGGGAACTCCTACGAGCAGTACTTC.

This clonotype was detected ten times or more. The rearrangement uses TRBV20-1 and TRBJ2-7, with TRBD2 matching over 14 bases. CDR3 length: 18 residues. The germline gives CDR1 DFQATT, CDR2 SNEGSKA (reference sequence). The ends lost 0 bases at V and 1 base at J; junction bases unmatched: 8. CDR3 region: CSARDPGLAGAPSYEQYF. CDR3 DNA sequence: TGCAGTGCTAGAGACCCGGGACTAGCGGGGGCCCCTTCCTACGAGCAGTACTTC.

In its sample, this clonotype was seen many times. This CDR3 is CASSPVQETQYF. The CDR3 coding sequence is TGTGCCAGCTCCCCAGTCCAAGAGACCCAGTACTTC. The chain uses TRBV18 and TRBJ2-5; no clear D. The length of the CDR3 is 12 residues. With 6 bases removed from V and 1 base from J, the gap between germline ends came to 6 bases. CDR1 and CDR2 from the germline V gene are KGHSH and LQKENI. The variable domain in full, with the rest retrieved from reference TRBV18 and TRBJ2-5, is NAGVMQNPRHLVRRRGQEARLRCSPMKGHSHVYWYRQLPEEGLKFMVYLQKENIIDESGMPKERFSAEFPKEGPSILRIQQVVRGDSAAYFCASSPVQETQYFGPGTRLLVL.

This clonotype was seen repeatedly, ten times or more. This chain links TRBV5-1 with TRBJ2-1; the match to TRBD2 covers 13 bases. The CDR3 spans 15 residues. Germline CDR1 reads SGHRS; CDR2 reads YFSETQ. The V segment lost 4 bases and the J segment 15 bases; nucleotides outside the gene matches: 13. This CDR3 is CASSGTSGGGVPPFF. The CDR3, as DNA: TGCGCCAGCAGCGGAACTAGCGGGGGGGGCGTTCCCCCGTTCTTC.

Regarding this clonotype: A junction boundary mismatches the germline segment, possibly from a read error. This chain connects TRBV5-1 to TRBJ1-2; 7 bases match TRBD1. Per germline, CDR1 SGHRS and CDR2 YFSETQ. The CDR3 runs 13 residues. CDR3: CTSSRDSSYGYTF. In DNA form, the CDR3 reads TGCACCAGCAGCCGGGACAGTTCATATGGCTACACCTTC. Full variable domain (missing parts from reference TRBV5-1 and TRBJ1-2): KAGVTQTPRYLIKTRGQQVTLSCSPISGHRSVSWYQQTPGQGLQFLFEYFSETQRNKGNFPGRFSGRQFSNSRSEMNVSTLELGDSALYLCTSSRDSSYGYTFGSGTRLTVV.

Of note for this clonotype: A clone one base away is much larger, so this may be a read error. V and J are TRBV6-1 and TRBJ2-1; 7 positions match TRBD1. The J call may be in error: the DNA end matches TRBJ2-7 better. This CDR3 has 14 amino acids. The germline CDR1 and CDR2 sequences are MNHNS and SASEGT. CDR3 residues: CAGLPGQSYYEQYF. CDR3 coding DNA: TGTGCCGGCCTTCCGGGACAGTCGTACTACGAGCAGTACTTC.

Many counts were recorded for this clonotype. The chain is built from TRBV30 and TRBJ2-7; 12 bases are a match to TRBD2. Trimming at V came to 8 bases and at J to 7 bases, leaving 9 bases not matched to a gene. This CDR3 contains 13 residues. Germline assignment: CDR1 GTSNPN and CDR2 SVGIG (reference sequence). CDR3 protein: CAATSGGPGEQYF. The CDR3 bases are TGTGCCGCAACTAGCGGGGGGCCAGGGGAGCAGTACTTC.

This clonotype has a count of ten or more. The rearrangement links TRBV18 to TRBJ2-6; 9 bases fit TRBD1. The CDR3 contains 17 residues. In germline, CDR1 is KGHSH, CDR2 LQKENI. The ends lost 3 bases at V and 2 bases at J; junction bases unmatched: 5. The CDR3 DNA sequence: TGTGCCAGCTCACCGGCACAGGGGGCGACTGGGGCCAACGTCCTGACTTTC. As protein: CASSPAQGATGANVLTF.

The sample holds many counts of this clonotype. The gene calls are TRBV12-3 or TRBV12-4 and TRBJ2-1, with TRBD1 matching 9 bases. Trimming took 4 bases from V and 7 from J; bases not matched to a gene: 8. CDR3 size: 15 residues. The CDR3 DNA reads as TGTGCCAGCAGTTCCGGGACAGGGCTCGGGAATGAGCAGTTCTTC. Translated: CASSSGTGLGNEQFF.

The table lists this clonotype with many counts. This CDR3 is CASSFRDLQRNEQFF. The CDR3 bases are TGTGCCAGCAGCTTCCGGGACCTTCAGAGAAATGAGCAGTTCTTC. This chain links TRBV7-9 with TRBJ2-1; tentatively, D is TRBD1 or TRBD2 (5 bases each). V was clipped by 3 bases and J by 7 bases, with 16 bases between them. CDR1 SEHNR and CDR2 FQNEAQ come from the germline V gene (reference sequence). There are 15 residues in the CDR3.

This chain uses TRBV6-5 with TRBJ2-5; either TRBD1 or TRBD2 may supply D (5 bases each). Trimming took off 5 bases at V and 4 bases at J, with 20 bases between the two ends. The CDR3 runs to 16 residues. CDR1 is MNHEY, CDR2 SVGAGI, per germline. Here the CDR3 DNA reads TGTGCCAGCAGTACCCCTCAGACTAACGGGGCAGAGACCCAGTACTTC. It is translated as CASSTPQTNGAETQYF.

The genes are TRBV29-1 and TRBJ2-7; maybe TRBD1 (6 bases). Trimming shortened V by 5 bases and J by 9 bases, and 14 bases separated the two germline ends. CDR1 SQVTM and CDR2 ANQGSEA come from the germline V gene. CDR3 length: 11 residues. In DNA form, the CDR3 reads TGCAGCGTTCAGGGGCGGGCCGGGCAGTACTTC. Residues: CSVQGRAGQYF.

The V call is TRBV20-1, the J call TRBJ1-2; possibly TRBD1 for D (6 bases). Per germline, CDR1 DFQATT and CDR2 SNEGSKA (reference sequence). This CDR3 is built from 15 residues. V lost 3 bases, J lost 1 base, and 15 bases lay in between. This chain's CDR3 is CSARSGTPNNYGYTF. The CDR3 DNA is TGCAGTGCTAGGTCCGGGACACCTAATAACTATGGCTACACCTTC.

In its sample, this clonotype was seen a few times. V gene TRBV7-2 combines with J gene TRBJ1-3; maybe TRBD1 (5 bases). The CDR3 runs 12 residues. V was shortened by 8 bases and J by 2 bases, with 7 bases between the two germline ends. The germline V gene encodes CDR1 SGHTA and CDR2 FQGNSA. Here the CDR3 DNA reads TGTGCCAGCCAGGGTGCTGGAAACACCATATATTTT. Its protein product is CASQGAGNTIYF.